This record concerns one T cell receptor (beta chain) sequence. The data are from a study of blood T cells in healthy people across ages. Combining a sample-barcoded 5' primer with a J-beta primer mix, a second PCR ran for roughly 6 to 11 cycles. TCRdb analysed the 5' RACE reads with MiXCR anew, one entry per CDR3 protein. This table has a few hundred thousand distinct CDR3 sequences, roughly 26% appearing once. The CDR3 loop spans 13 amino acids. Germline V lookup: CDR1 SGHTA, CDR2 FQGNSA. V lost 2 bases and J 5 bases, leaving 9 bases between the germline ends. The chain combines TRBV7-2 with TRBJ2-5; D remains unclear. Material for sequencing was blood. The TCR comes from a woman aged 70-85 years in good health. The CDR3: CASSLNARETQYF. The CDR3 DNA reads TGTGCCAGCAGCTTAAATGCGCGGGAGACCCAGTACTTC.